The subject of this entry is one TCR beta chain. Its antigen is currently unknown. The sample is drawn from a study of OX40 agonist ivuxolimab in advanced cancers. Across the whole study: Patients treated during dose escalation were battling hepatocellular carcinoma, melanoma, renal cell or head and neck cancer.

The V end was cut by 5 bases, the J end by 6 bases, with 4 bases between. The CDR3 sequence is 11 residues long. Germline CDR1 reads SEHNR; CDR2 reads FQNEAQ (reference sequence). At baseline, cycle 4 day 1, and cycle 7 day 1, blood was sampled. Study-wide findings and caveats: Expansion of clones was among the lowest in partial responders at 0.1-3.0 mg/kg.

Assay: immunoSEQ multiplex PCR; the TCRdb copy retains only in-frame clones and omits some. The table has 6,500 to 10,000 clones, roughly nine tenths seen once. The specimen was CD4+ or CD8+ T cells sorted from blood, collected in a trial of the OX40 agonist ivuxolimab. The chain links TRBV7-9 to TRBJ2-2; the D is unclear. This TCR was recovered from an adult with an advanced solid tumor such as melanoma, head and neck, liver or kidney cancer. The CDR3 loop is CASSGPGELFF. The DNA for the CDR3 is TGTGCCAGCAGCGGGCCCGGGGAGCTGTTTTTT.